These 13 T cell receptor delta chains came from one sample sequenced in a study of γδ T cells in repeated Plasmodium falciparum infection. TCRdb re-processed the multiplex PCR reads using CATT. The sample lists approximately 90,000 delta-chain clones; 0.75% to 1% were seen once. Gammadelta T cells were flow-sorted from PBMC into Vgamma9/Vdelta2+ and Vdelta2-negative populations for bulk analysis. Material for sequencing was gamma-delta T cells from blood. These receptors all come from a pool of human donors (malaria-infected and uninfected, not separated).

Only a few counts were recorded for this clone. A far larger clone is only one base removed, so a read error is likely. The sample contains more than one DNA sequence encoding this CDR3. V gene TRDV1 combines with J gene TRDJ1, with 13 nucleotides matching TRDD3. This CDR3 is 21 amino acids long. CDR1 TSWWSYY and CDR2 QGS come from the germline V gene. The CDR3 spells CALGELLPRIYWGIRPDKLIF. The CDR3 nucleotides read TGTGCCCTTGGGGAACTACTTCCTAGGATCTACTGGGGGATACGACCCGATAAACTCATCTTT.

This clone was seen a handful of times. TCRdb pairs this DNA with a much larger clone's protein that differs at residue 13, likely a read error; the protein shown was translated from the DNA. V usage is TRDV2 and J usage is TRDJ1; 8 bases are shared with TRDD2. The J gene, not given by TCRdb, was assigned here from a germline match of the nucleotide sequence. The length of the CDR3 is 19 residues. Unmatched junction bases numbered 18, after V lost 3 bases and J lost 1 base. In germline, CDR1 is GEAIGNYY, CDR2 EKD. CDR3 in amino acids: CACDPRFLHGVPCTDKLIF. The DNA of the CDR3 is TGTGCCTGTGACCCGCGCTTCCTACACGGGGTTCCGTGCACCGATAAACTCATCTTT.

This clone was picked up a small number of times. TCRdb lists the protein of a much larger clone for this DNA, which differs at residue 7, so this is likely a read error; the protein given here is translated from the DNA itself. The genes are TRDV1 and TRDJ1; 12 nucleotides match TRDD3. V lost 1 base and J lost 3; bases outside the gene matches: 9. This CDR3 is 18 amino acids long. The V gene's germline CDR1 is TSWWSYY and CDR2 QGS. The CDR3, as DNA: TGTGCTCTTGGGGAACCGGTTGACTGGGGGATACCGGCCGATAAACTCATCTTT. Amino acids: CALGEPVDWGIPADKLIF.

This clone was detected only a few times. TCRdb's protein, taken from a much larger clone, differs from this DNA's translation at residue 9, likely owing to a read error; the protein displayed comes from the DNA. The chain uses TRDV2 and TRDJ1; D is possibly TRDD3 (6 bases). The J gene is absent in TCRdb and was assigned here via DNA matching to germline. This CDR3 is built from 20 residues. The germline V gene has CDR1 GEAIGNYY and CDR2 EKD. V lost 0 bases and J lost 2, with 27 bases in between. As DNA, the CDR3 is TGTGCCTGTGACACCAACCTACAAGAATGCCAAGGGGATCGGACCGATAAACTCATCTTT. As protein: CACDTNLQECQGDRTDKLIF.

About this clone: This DNA's translation differs at residue 11 from TCRdb's protein, which comes from a much larger clone; a read error is likely, and the protein shown is translated from the DNA. The chain is built from TRDV2 and TRDJ1; 7 positions match TRDD3. The J gene comes from matching the DNA to germline here; TCRdb lacks it. V was pared by 1 base and J by 4 bases, with 11 bases of the junction left unmatched. Germline values: CDR1 GEAIGNYY, CDR2 EKD. The CDR3 spans 16 residues. This CDR3 is CACDTVSAGYFDKLIF. The CDR3, as DNA: TGTGCCTGTGACACAGTTTCGGCGGGATACTTCGATAAACTCATCTTT.

This clone was found a few times. One base separates it from a far larger clone, so it is likely a read error. The sample has other DNA sequences that encode this CDR3 too. This sequence joins TRAV38-2/DV8 and TRDJ1; 10 nucleotides align to TRDD3. CDR3 length: 20 amino acids. Germline V gene lookup returns CDR1 TSESDYY and CDR2 QEAYKQQN. CDR3: CAPMGLPDWGMYLYTDKLIF. In nucleotides, the CDR3 is TGTGCGCCCATGGGGCTCCCGGACTGGGGGATGTACCTGTACACCGATAAACTCATCTTC.

To note about this clone: Given a far larger clone just one base away, this is likely a sequencing read error. The identical CDR3 is also encoded by other nucleotide sequences in the sample. V gene assignment gives TRDV2, but the J gene was left uncalled; the table names TRDD3, a call not compared with the DNA. CDR3 length: 18 residues. Germline CDR1 and CDR2: GEAIGNYY and EKD. In DNA, the CDR3 is TGTGCCTGTGACTCCCGGTACTGGGGGATACCAGGCACCGATAAGCTCATCTTT. It is translated as CACDSRYWGIPGTDKLIF.

To note about this clone: A far larger clone differs by one base, so this is likely a read error. Additional DNA sequences in this sample encode the identical CDR3. The chain combines TRDV2 with TRDJ1; TRDD3 matches at 8 bases. The J gene is not listed in TCRdb, so it was assigned here from a DNA match to germline. This CDR3 is built from 18 residues. The germline CDR1 and CDR2 sequences are GEAIGNYY and EKD. The V gene end was trimmed by 4 bases and the J gene end by 0 bases; junction bases not matched to a gene: 15. The CDR3 bases are TGTGCCTGTGATACCGTCTCGGGATACGCGGGGTACACCGATAAACTCATCTTT. It encodes CACDTVSGYAGYTDKLIF.

In this sample, this clone turned up a few times. The protein that TCRdb holds for this DNA derives from a much larger clone and differs from the translated DNA at residue 8, which likely indicates a read error; the protein shown here is translated from the DNA. The V call is TRDV1, the J call TRDJ3; TRDD3 agrees at 8 bases. TCRdb offers no J gene call, so here the DNA was matched to germline to obtain one. J lost 0 bases, V lost 3 bases, and 25 bases had no gene match. This CDR3 is 25 amino acids long. Germline V gives CDR1 TSWWSYY, CDR2 QGS. The CDR3 nucleotides are TGTGCTCTTGGGGATCCAATTCTCCTACAGGGGGATAACCGTGCGGACTCCTGGGACACCCGACAGATGTTTTTC. This translates into CALGDPILLQGDNRADSWDTRQMFF.

This clone was found a few times. The TCRdb record carries a much larger clone's protein, which differs from this DNA's translation at residue 8; a read error is the likely cause, and the protein listed here is the DNA translation. This chain links TRDV1 with TRDJ1; no clear D gene. TCRdb leaves out the J gene; it was filled in here by matching the DNA to germline. In germline, CDR1 is TSWWSYY, CDR2 QGS. This CDR3 has 16 amino acids. With 2 bases removed from V and 0 bases from J, the gap between germline ends came to 13 bases. The CDR3 sequence: CALGEICLPNTDKLIF. Here the CDR3 DNA reads TGTGCTCTTGGGGAAATATGCCTGCCAAACACCGATAAACTCATCTTT.

This clone was seen a handful of times. A far more abundant clone sits one base away, making this likely a read error. Additional DNA sequences in this sample encode the identical CDR3. The chain employs TRDV2 and TRDJ1; 9 nucleotides align to TRDD3. The J gene, left out of TCRdb, was set here by checking the DNA against germline. The CDR3 extends over 14 amino acids. Germline CDR1 reads GEAIGNYY; CDR2 reads EKD. The chain's CDR3 is CACDRGGYTDKLIF. The CDR3 DNA reads as TGTGCCTGTGACAGGGGGGGATACACCGACAAACTCATCTTT.

This clone was counted between two and nine times. Given a far larger clone just one base away, this is likely a sequencing read error. The same CDR3 is also encoded by other DNA sequences in this sample. The chain links TRDV2 to TRDJ2; a possible D gene is TRDD3 (6 bases). The J gene, not given by TCRdb, was assigned here from a germline match of the nucleotide sequence. V was cut by 1 base and J by 5 bases, with 22 bases left in between. The CDR3 is 18 residues long. CDR1 and CDR2 (germline): GEAIGNYY, EKD. CDR3: CACDTLEGDGHSTAQLFF. CDR3 DNA: TGTGCCTGTGACACTCTTGAGGGGGACGGTCACTCAACAGCACAACTCTTCTTT.

On this clone: TCRdb pairs this DNA with a much larger clone's protein that differs at residue 12, likely a read error; the protein shown was translated from the DNA. The V gene call is TRDV2, and the J gene call is absent; the table's D gene call, TRDD3, was not cross checked with the DNA. Germline CDR1 GEAIGNYY, CDR2 EKD. The CDR3 consists of 14 residues. The CDR3 is CACDTGGPRGKPIF. CDR3 in DNA: TGTGCCTGTGACACTGGGGGTCCCCGTGGGAAACCCATCTTT.